This T cell receptor beta chain was identified during a study of blood T cell repertoires in COVID-19. Study context: Some COVID-19 samples were acute and others convalescent; all came from the United States, Italy and Spain. The analysed material was cDNA or gDNA that came from T cells, B-cell-depleted T cells, or PBMCs.

CDR3 length equals 13 residues. V was trimmed by 3 bases and J by 2 bases, leaving 11 bases between them. The germline gives CDR1 DFQATT, CDR2 SNEGSKA (reference sequence). Original processing methods: By means of reference gene primer amplification, nucleated cell counts were estimated. Assay: immunoSEQ multiplex PCR; the TCRdb copy retains only in-frame clones and omits some. V and J calls plus clone size are reproduced from that table; the DNA served to infer D and trimming. In the table there are 200,000 to 300,000 clones, roughly 90% of which are singletons. The chain joins TRBV20-1 to TRBJ2-7; D is perhaps TRBD1 or TRBD2 (6 bases each). Sequenced: peripheral blood. The source of this sequence is a man aged 25-45 years with active or convalescent COVID-19. Here the CDR3 reads CSASEGGTYEQYF. DNA for the CDR3: TGCAGTGCTAGTGAGGGGGGAACCTACGAGCAGTACTTC.